The clone carrying this T cell receptor beta chain was detected a few times. Its target is not known. TCRdb re-derived calls from the RT-PCR reads in MiXCR, one entry per CDR3 protein. The sample lists 800,000 to 1,000,000 distinct CDR3 sequences, approximately 22% occurring once. This sample is part of a study of response to subunit inactivated influenza vaccine. Study-level points and caveats: New T cells are recruited in small numbers by each seasonal influenza vaccination, according to the authors' suggestion.

The material was PBMCs from blood, obtained 5 days after vaccination. The origin of this receptor is a man aged 45-60 years who received an inactivated influenza vaccine.

The CDR3 bases are TGTGCCACCAGGCAGGGGGCAGAAGCTTTCTTT. Translation: CATRQGAEAFF. This chain uses TRBV24-1 with TRBJ1-1; TRBD1 aligns across 8 bases. V trimming: 7 bases; J trimming: 8 bases; junction bases outside the gene matches: 2. CDR1 and CDR2 from the germline V gene are KGHDR and SFDVKD. This CDR3 is 11 amino acids long.